Below, one T cell receptor (beta chain) is given with its context. These data come from a study of technical replicates of blood from a handful of donors. The germline CDR1 and CDR2 sequences are SNHLY and FYNNEI. The CDR3 loop spans 10 amino acids. The V and J ends lost 7 bases and 15 bases respectively, with 13 bases between them. Method: immunoSEQ multiplex PCR; TCRdb's copy keeps in-frame clones and lacks some. In the table there are some 77,000 clones, about 92% of which are singletons. This clonotype was obtained from a human donor in good health. The chain joins TRBV2 to TRBJ2-1; D gene ambiguous. The source material was T cells isolated from PBMCs. CDR3 amino acids: CASTLWASFF. The DNA of the CDR3 is TGTGCCAGCACTTTATGGGCTTCGTTCTTC.